The following is a TCR beta chain sequence with its context. Three nested ARM-PCR rounds with V-beta and C-beta primers built TCRB libraries. Unique molecular identifiers were not described for the libraries. TCRdb processed the multiplex PCR reads anew with MiXCR; each CDR3 protein has one entry. The top ten hold around a sixth of the sample, which has nearly 20,000 distinct CDR3 sequences, roughly 64% seen once. The sample is drawn from a study of tumor-infiltrating lymphocytes in glioblastoma multiforme. The germline gives CDR1 LNHDA, CDR2 SQIVND (reference sequence). The CDR3 has 13 amino acids. Trimming at V came to 7 bases and at J to 11 bases, leaving 5 bases not matched to a gene.

The sequencing input was peripheral blood. The TCR sequence derives from a male donor with glioblastoma. The J gene is TRBJ2-4, the V gene TRBV19, with 13 bases aligning to TRBD2. CDR3 loop: CASISLAGGLQYF. In DNA, the CDR3 is TGTGCCAGTATCTCACTAGCGGGAGGGCTTCAGTACTTC.